This T cell receptor beta chain was observed in a study of blood T cell repertoires in COVID-19. Repertoires were generated with immunoSEQ multiplex PCR, while TCRdb's copy carries only in-frame clones and drops some. The table records under 250,000 clones, about 83% of them present only once. This TCR derives from a woman aged 50 to 60 with active or convalescent COVID-19. The sequenced material came from peripheral blood.

Written as DNA, the CDR3 is TGTGCCAGCAGCTCTCACTCGAAAGAGACCCAGTACTTC. Residues: CASSSHSKETQYF. J is TRBJ2-5 and V is TRBV7-2; no definite D call. The germline CDR1 and CDR2 sequences are SGHTA and FQGNSA. V lost 4 bases and J 3 bases, leaving 9 bases between the germline ends. The CDR3 is made up of 13 amino acids. The whole variable domain, filled in from reference TRBV7-2 and TRBJ2-5, reads GAGVSQSPSNKVTEKGKDVELRCDPISGHTALYWYRQSLGQGLEFLIYFQGNSAPDKSGLPSDRFSAERTGGSVSTLTIQRTQQEDSAVYLCASSSHSKETQYFGPGTRLLVL.